Each of the 32 T cell receptor beta chains below was sequenced from the same sample in a study of T-cell reconstitution after alpha-beta-depleted transplantation in children. Unique molecular identifiers were used in preparing the TCRbeta library. In TCRdb, the PCR reads were re-called with MiXCR into one record per CDR3 protein. In the table there are 700,000 to 850,000 distinct CDR3 sequences, approximately 15% of which are singletons. This material consisted of PBMCs, mostly from graft donor cells, taken 360 days after TCRalphabeta/CD19-depleted stem cell transplant. Receptor source: a male patient younger than 18 who had a stem cell transplant for acute lymphoblastic leukemia, so the T cells may come from the graft donor.

The table lists this clonotype with a few counts. The rearrangement uses TRBV27 and TRBJ1-5, with 8 bases fitting TRBD1. Germline CDR1 MNHEY, CDR2 SMNVEV (reference sequence). V dropped 7 bases and J dropped 5; count of bases not matched to a gene: 7. The CDR3 is 14 amino acids. The CDR3 DNA sequence: TGTGCCAGCAATCACAGGGGGGGCGATCAGCCCCAGCATTTT. It codes for CASNHRGGDQPQHF.

The chain is built from TRBV24-1 and TRBJ2-3, with 10 bases fitting TRBD2. CDR3 length equals 17 residues. V shed 0 bases and J 3 bases; nucleotides not matched to a gene: 5. Germline CDR1 KGHDR, CDR2 SFDVKD. The CDR3 sequence is CATSDLGLADSTDTQYF. DNA for the CDR3: TGTGCCACCAGTGATTTGGGACTAGCGGATAGTACAGATACGCAGTATTTT.

V gene TRBV7-2 combines with J gene TRBJ2-1, with 8 bases matching TRBD2. The CDR3 loop spans 16 amino acids. From germline, CDR1 is SGHTA and CDR2 FQGNSA. V gave up 2 bases and J gave up 9 bases; unmatched junction bases: 12. The CDR3 spells CASSLPPGLVIGEQFF. The CDR3 DNA follows: TGTGCCAGCAGCTTACCCCCGGGACTAGTTATAGGTGAGCAGTTCTTC.

This clonotype was seen a few times. CDR3 sequence (DNA): TGCAGCGTTGCAGGGCTGAACTCCTACGAGCAGTACTTC. It encodes CSVAGLNSYEQYF. The chain links TRBV29-1 to TRBJ2-7, with D maybe TRBD1 (5 bases). V shed 4 bases and J shed 0 bases, with 10 bases lying between them. Germline V gene data show CDR1 as SQVTM and CDR2 as ANQGSEA. This CDR3 has 13 residues.

The chain joins TRBV19 to TRBJ1-2; D not resolved. V lost 6 bases to trimming and J lost 3 bases, with 17 bases between them. Per the germline V gene, CDR1 is LNHDA and CDR2 is SQIVND (reference sequence). There are 15 residues in the CDR3. The CDR3 spells CASRNQALGHYGYTF. The CDR3 DNA reads TGTGCCAGTAGGAACCAGGCCTTAGGCCACTATGGCTACACCTTC.

In this sample, this clonotype turned up a few times. The chain uses TRBV4-1 and TRBJ2-1; 8 bases map to TRBD2. The CDR3 runs to 17 residues. Germline CDR1 reads MGHRA; CDR2 reads YSYEKL. V lost 4 bases, J lost 4 bases, and 12 bases stayed unmatched. The CDR3 is CASSPGGALAVYNEQFF. The DNA for the CDR3 is TGCGCCAGCAGCCCCGGAGGGGCACTAGCGGTATACAATGAGCAGTTCTTC.

This clonotype was recorded many times. The rearrangement links TRBV5-1 to TRBJ2-7; D remains unclear. The V gene's germline CDR1 is SGHRS and CDR2 YFSETQ. The CDR3 covers 14 residues. With 1 base removed from V and 0 bases from J, the gap between germline ends came to 8 bases. DNA for the CDR3: TGCGCCAGCAGCTTGAGCACGAGCTCCTACGAGCAGTACTTC. It yields the protein CASSLSTSSYEQYF.

The chain is built from TRBV5-1 and TRBJ2-7; D unclear. The length of the CDR3 is 15 residues. Germline CDR1 is SGHRS and CDR2 is YFSETQ. Trimming cost V 4 bases and J 0 bases, with 14 bases left between them. In DNA, the CDR3 is TGCGCCAGCAGCGTTGTCTTGAGCAGCTCCTACGAGCAGTACTTC. It yields the protein CASSVVLSSSYEQYF.

This chain joins TRBV4-1 and TRBJ2-7; the D call may be TRBD1 or TRBD2 (5 bases each). With 6 bases removed from V and 3 bases from J, the gap between germline ends came to 15 bases. Germline V gives CDR1 MGHRA, CDR2 YSYEKL. CDR3 length: 14 residues. The DNA for the CDR3 is TGCGCCAGCAGTCTCGGGACGCGCTTCTACGAGCAGTACTTC. It codes for CASSLGTRFYEQYF.

This clonotype appeared a few times. The chain joins TRBV3-1 to TRBJ2-7, with D possibly matching TRBD1 (6 bases). V dropped 4 bases and J dropped 4 bases, with 11 bases sitting between them. The CDR3 has 13 amino acids. Germline CDR1 is LGHDT and CDR2 is YNNKEL (reference sequence). CDR3 sequence: CASSRYGQYEQYF. The CDR3 region has the DNA TGTGCCAGCAGCCGTTATGGACAGTACGAGCAGTACTTC.

V is TRBV20-1 and J is TRBJ2-2; D is possibly TRBD2 (5 bases). The CDR3 is 14 residues long. Germline V CDR1 and CDR2: DFQATT, SNEGSKA (reference sequence). V lost 0 bases to trimming and J lost 1 base, with 6 bases between them. The CDR3 sequence: CSARDTRNTGELFF. The CDR3 DNA reads TGCAGTGCTAGAGATACTAGGAACACCGGGGAGCTGTTTTTT.

The table lists this clonotype with a few counts. The rearrangement joins TRBV19 to TRBJ2-1; 11 nucleotides match TRBD2. This CDR3 has 15 amino acids. V lost 6 bases to trimming and J lost 4 bases; unmatched junction nucleotides: 5. Germline CDR1 LNHDA, CDR2 SQIVND (reference sequence). The CDR3 bases are TGTGCCAGTAGGAGAACTAGCGGGGGTTACAATGAGCAGTTCTTC. Residues: CASRRTSGGYNEQFF. The variable domain in full, completed from reference TRBV19 and TRBJ2-1, reads DGGITQSPKYLFRKEGQNVTLSCEQNLNHDAMYWYRQDPGQGLRLIYYSQIVNDFQKGDIAEGYSVSREKKESFPLTVTSAQKNPTAFYLCASRRTSGGYNEQFFGPGTRLTVL.

This clonotype has only a few counts. V usage is TRBV27 and J usage is TRBJ1-1, with D perhaps TRBD1 (5 bases). Trimming left V 7 bases short and J 4 bases short, with 13 bases between. CDR3 length equals 13 residues. Germline values: CDR1 MNHEY, CDR2 SMNVEV (reference sequence). This chain's CDR3 is CASTGDLTTEAFF. The CDR3 DNA reads as TGTGCCAGCACGGGGGATCTAACCACTGAAGCTTTCTTT.

The V gene is TRBV7-9, the J gene TRBJ2-1; 7 positions match TRBD1. CDR3 size: 12 residues. The trim removed 6 bases at V and 6 bases at J, leaving 2 bases unmatched. Per the germline V gene, CDR1 is SEHNR and CDR2 is FQNEAQ (reference sequence). CDR3 protein: CASRGTANEQFF. The CDR3 bases are TGTGCCAGCAGGGGGACAGCCAATGAGCAGTTCTTC.

V and J are TRBV6-5 and TRBJ1-2; D gene unclear. The CDR3 runs to 13 residues. Germline V gives CDR1 MNHEY, CDR2 SVGAGI. The V end was cut by 6 bases, the J end by 3 bases, with 11 bases between. The CDR3 DNA reads TGTGCCAGCAGCGTTGACACGGACTATGGCTACACCTTC. Translating it yields CASSVDTDYGYTF.

This clonotype was picked up a small number of times. In DNA form, the CDR3 reads TGTGCCAGCAGCTTGGAGGGGGCTCTCGGAGAGACCCAGTACTTC. This encodes CASSLEGALGETQYF. The chain employs TRBV7-2 and TRBJ2-5; D is possibly TRBD1 (7 bases). CDR1 and CDR2 (germline): SGHTA, FQGNSA. V lost 3 bases and J 4 bases, leaving 15 bases between the germline ends. CDR3 length equals 15 residues.

The genes are TRBV12-3 or TRBV12-4 and TRBJ1-5; TRBD1 matches at 8 bases. There are 15 residues in the CDR3. Losses at the gene ends were 6 bases for V and 6 bases for J; bases not matched to a gene: 10. The CDR3 region has the DNA TGTGCCAGCAGCCAGCGACCGACAGGGGCTCAGCCCCAGCATTTT. Its protein is CASSQRPTGAQPQHF.

This clonotype was observed a handful of times. The chain joins TRBV29-1 to TRBJ2-1; 7 bases fit TRBD2. Germline V gene lookup returns CDR1 SQVTM and CDR2 ANQGSEA. With 7 bases clipped from V and 8 bases from J, the junction kept 17 bases outside the gene matches. This CDR3 is 15 amino acids long. The CDR3 loop is CSAGSVGGLLDEQFF. The CDR3 DNA is TGCAGCGCTGGCTCTGTGGGAGGGCTGCTGGATGAGCAGTTCTTC.

The sample holds many counts of this clonotype. This sequence joins TRBV28 and TRBJ1-4; 8 nucleotides align to TRBD1. The CDR3 has 14 residues. V lost 8 bases and J lost 8; bases outside the gene matches: 10. CDR1 and CDR2 (germline): MDHEN, SYDVKM. The CDR3 region is CASGPRGRAEKLFF. Written as DNA, the CDR3 is TGTGCCAGCGGCCCCAGGGGGCGCGCGGAAAAACTGTTTTTT.

This rearrangement joins TRBV9 to TRBJ2-1, with a tentative D call TRBD2 (6 bases). The CDR3 length is 16 residues. Trimming took off 3 bases at V and 6 bases at J, with 19 bases between the two ends. The germline V gene has CDR1 SGDLS and CDR2 YYNGEE. This CDR3 reads CASSAWDSRRRNEQFF. The CDR3 DNA is TGTGCCAGCAGCGCCTGGGACTCACGAAGACGCAATGAGCAGTTCTTC. Using reference TRBV9 and TRBJ2-1 for the parts outside the CDR3, the full variable domain is DSGVTQTPKHLITATGQRVTLRCSPRSGDLSVYWYQQSLDQGLQFLIQYYNGEERAKGNILERFSAQQFPDLHSELNLSSLELGDSALYFCASSAWDSRRRNEQFFGPGTRLTVL.

This clonotype has more than one count but fewer than ten. The V and J genes are TRBV5-1 and TRBJ1-1; 7 bases fit TRBD1. CDR1 SGHRS and CDR2 YFSETQ come from the germline V gene. The CDR3 spans 14 residues. Unmatched junction bases numbered 5, after V lost 4 bases and J lost 2 bases. In nucleotides, the CDR3 is TGCGCCAGCAGCACACAGGGGTTCAACACTGAAGCTTTCTTT. It codes for CASSTQGFNTEAFF.

This clonotype came up many times. The chain carries TRBV25-1 and TRBJ2-2, with D uncertain. There are 13 residues in the CDR3. Germline V gives CDR1 MGHDK, CDR2 SYGVNS. Trimming shortened V by 8 bases and J by 6 bases, and 13 bases separated the two germline ends. The CDR3 spells CASGLTSPGELFF. CDR3 coding DNA: TGTGCCAGCGGTCTTACTTCGCCCGGGGAGCTGTTTTTT.

Ten or more counts support this clonotype. The J gene is TRBJ1-6, the V gene TRBV5-1; unclear D gene. Germline V gene sequence: CDR1 SGHRS, CDR2 YFSETQ. Trimming left V 0 bases short and J 4 bases short, with 8 bases between. The CDR3 totals 15 residues. CDR3 DNA sequence: TGCGCCAGCAGCTTGGCCTCAGGATATAATTCACCCCTCCACTTT. Translation: CASSLASGYNSPLHF. The full variable domain, in which reference TRBV5-1 and TRBJ1-6 provide the parts outside the CDR3, is KAGVTQTPRYLIKTRGQQVTLSCSPISGHRSVSWYQQTPGQGLQFLFEYFSETQRNKGNFPGRFSGRQFSNSRSEMNVSTLELGDSALYLCASSLASGYNSPLHFGNGTRLTVT.

V usage is TRBV12-3 or TRBV12-4 and J usage is TRBJ2-7; 7 positions match TRBD1. The ends lost 3 bases at V and 4 bases at J; junction bases unmatched: 9. This CDR3 spans 15 amino acids. This CDR3 is CASSLRPTGAYEQYF. CDR3 sequence (DNA): TGTGCCAGCAGTTTGCGTCCCACAGGGGCATACGAGCAGTACTTC.

This clonotype has at least ten counts. The gene calls are TRBV28 and TRBJ2-2; 10 positions agree with TRBD2. V shed 6 bases, J shed 5 bases, and the junction held 3 bases outside the gene matches. Germline V gene lookup returns CDR1 MDHEN and CDR2 SYDVKM. This CDR3 is built from 14 residues. This CDR3 reads CASRGSGRTGELFF. CDR3 nucleotide sequence: TGTGCCAGCAGGGGTAGCGGGAGGACCGGGGAGCTGTTTTTT.

The V and J genes are TRBV6-1 and TRBJ2-7; D possibly matches TRBD1 or TRBD2 (5 bases each). Trimming removed 4 bases at V and 0 bases at J, with 13 bases between. The CDR3 runs 15 residues. Germline V lookup: CDR1 MNHNS, CDR2 SASEGT. CDR3 in amino acids: CASSVEGTTSYEQYF. CDR3 DNA sequence: TGTGCCAGCAGTGTTGAAGGGACGACCTCCTACGAGCAGTACTTC.

The CDR3 loop is CASSLLDRDHEQFF. Here the CDR3 DNA reads TGTGCCAGCAGCTTACTGGACAGGGACCATGAGCAGTTCTTC. The gene calls are TRBV7-9 and TRBJ2-1; 8 bases fit TRBD1. CDR3 size: 14 residues. Trimming at V came to 2 bases and at J to 8 bases, leaving 5 bases not matched to a gene. In germline, CDR1 is SEHNR, CDR2 FQNEAQ (reference sequence). Together with reference TRBV7-9 and TRBJ2-1, the CDR3 gives the full variable domain: DTGVSQNPRHKITKRGQNVTFRCDPISEHNRLYWYRQTLGQGPEFLTYFQNEAQLEKSRLLSDRFSAERPKGSFSTLEIQRTEQGDSAMYLCASSLLDRDHEQFFGPGTRLTVL.

This clonotype was found a few times. The chain is built from TRBV4-1 and TRBJ2-1, with 10 nucleotides matching TRBD2. With 4 bases clipped from V and 1 base from J, the junction kept 7 bases outside the gene matches. The germline gives CDR1 MGHRA, CDR2 YSYEKL. The CDR3 length is 17 residues. CDR3 region: CASSLSGLAVSYNEQFF. The DNA of the CDR3 is TGCGCCAGCAGCCTCTCCGGACTAGCGGTGTCCTACAATGAGCAGTTCTTC.

The chain combines TRBV18 with TRBJ2-1, with D perhaps TRBD2 (6 bases). The CDR3 extends over 16 amino acids. Germline V gene sequence: CDR1 KGHSH, CDR2 LQKENI. Trimming shortened V by 2 bases and J by 7 bases, and 18 bases separated the two germline ends. This CDR3 reads CASSPDALGGGNEQFF. CDR3 DNA: TGTGCCAGCTCACCAGACGCTCTCGGGGGAGGAAATGAGCAGTTCTTC.

Notes on this clonotype: This may be a read error, as it is one base from a much larger clone. The J gene is TRBJ2-1, the V gene TRBV20-1, with D unclear. Per the germline V gene, CDR1 is DFQATT and CDR2 is SNEGSKA (reference sequence). The CDR3 covers 15 residues. The ends were cut back, 4 bases at V and 0 bases at J, with 13 bases in the middle. In DNA, the CDR3 is TGCAGTGCTAACCTAGTGCCAAGCTCCTACAATGAGCAGTTCTTC. This gives the protein CSANLVPSSYNEQFF.

This clonotype was seen only a few times. V and J are TRBV5-1 and TRBJ2-7; TRBD1 agrees at 8 bases. V dropped 0 bases and J dropped 5; count of bases not matched to a gene: 7. The CDR3 is made up of 15 amino acids. Germline V CDR1 and CDR2: SGHRS, YFSETQ. CDR3 DNA sequence: TGCGCCAGCAGCTTGGTTGGACAGGGTCCCCACGAGCAGTACTTC. Its protein product is CASSLVGQGPHEQYF.

This clonotype was seen ten or more times. This chain connects TRBV5-1 to TRBJ2-7; 16 nucleotides line up with TRBD2. Germline CDR1 and CDR2: SGHRS and YFSETQ. This CDR3 contains 18 residues. The V gene end was trimmed by 1 base and the J gene end by 0 bases; junction bases not matched to a gene: 4. CDR3 in amino acids: CASSLQGLAGGPSYEQYF. The CDR3 DNA reads as TGCGCCAGCAGCTTGCAGGGACTAGCGGGAGGGCCCTCCTACGAGCAGTACTTC.